This T cell receptor (beta chain) was found in a study of CD8 T cells in Susac syndrome. Germline CDR1 is LNHDA and CDR2 is SQIVND (reference sequence). V shed 9 bases and J 2 bases; nucleotides not matched to a gene: 7. This CDR3 has 13 residues. After extraction with the RNeasy kit, about 0.45 to 1 ug of the RNA was reverse transcribed using random hexamers. TCRdb reanalysed the immunoSEQ multiplex PCR reads using MiXCR and keeps one entry per CDR3 protein. The repertoire consists of some 300,000 distinct CDR3 sequences, with almost 85% occurring once and the leading ten covering 0.21%. This receptor was identified in a human donor with multiple sclerosis. Input material: CD8+ T cells from PBMCs. V and J are TRBV19 and TRBJ2-7, with 7 bases fitting TRBD2. The CDR3 sequence: CASGPGLAYEQYF. The DNA of the CDR3 is TGTGCCAGCGGGCCAGGACTAGCCTACGAGCAGTACTTC.